This passage covers 27 T cell receptor beta chains from one sample sequenced in a study of blood T cell repertoires in COVID-19. Assay used: immunoSEQ multiplex PCR; TCRdb lists only in-frame clones, some missing. The sample includes approximately 150,000 clones, more than 75% of them seen just once. Sequenced: peripheral blood. These TCRs come from an older man with acute or convalescent COVID-19.

The rearrangement uses TRBV28 and TRBJ2-5, with D maybe TRBD2 (6 bases). Trimming took 4 bases from V and 3 from J, leaving 9 bases between them. CDR1 MDHEN and CDR2 SYDVKM come from the germline V gene. CDR3 length: 13 residues. The CDR3 region has the DNA TGTGCCAGCAGTTCCAGGACTAAAGAGACCCAGTACTTC. This encodes CASSSRTKETQYF. Supplemented by reference TRBV28 and TRBJ2-5, the full variable domain reads DVKVTQSSRYLVKRTGEKVFLECVQDMDHENMFWYRQDPGLGLRLIYFSYDVKMKEKGDIPEGYSVSREKKERFSLILESASTNQTSMYLCASSSRTKETQYFGPGTRLLVL.

The chain joins TRBV6-5 to TRBJ1-2; possibly TRBD1 for D (5 bases). V was shortened by 10 bases and J by 8 bases, with 17 bases between the two germline ends. CDR1 is MNHEY and CDR2 is SVGAGI in the germline V gene. This CDR3 has 12 amino acids. CDR3 sequence reads: CAISSGFGGYTF. Here the CDR3 DNA reads TGTGCCATCAGCTCAGGGTTTGGAGGCTACACCTTC.

J is TRBJ1-3 and V is TRBV4-2; no clear D. Trimming left V 1 base short and J 0 bases short, with 7 bases between. Per the germline V gene, CDR1 is LGHNA and CDR2 is YNFKEQ. The length of the CDR3 is 15 residues. CDR3 in DNA: TGTGCCAGCAGCCAAGTGGACTCCTCTGGAAACACCATATATTTT. Its protein is CASSQVDSSGNTIYF.

The CDR3 nucleotides read TGTGCCAGCAGTGACTTGAGTGAGGACACCATATATTTT. Its protein product is CASSDLSEDTIYF. The chain is built from TRBV2 and TRBJ1-3; D ambiguous. The CDR3 has 13 amino acids. Looked up from germline, CDR1 is SNHLY and CDR2 is FYNNEI. V was shortened by 3 bases and J by 8 bases, with 11 bases between the two germline ends.

J is TRBJ2-1 and V is TRBV28; 8 nucleotides line up with TRBD1. Germline V lookup: CDR1 MDHEN, CDR2 SYDVKM. V lost 7 bases, J lost 0 bases, and 8 bases stayed unmatched. The length of the CDR3 is 16 residues. As DNA, the CDR3 is TGTGCCAGCAATCCTACGGGACAGGCCTCCTACAATGAGCAGTTCTTC. This translates into CASNPTGQASYNEQFF. The full variable domain, in which reference TRBV28 and TRBJ2-1 provide the parts outside the CDR3, is DVKVTQSSRYLVKRTGEKVFLECVQDMDHENMFWYRQDPGLGLRLIYFSYDVKMKEKGDIPEGYSVSREKKERFSLILESASTNQTSMYLCASNPTGQASYNEQFFGPGTRLTVL.

The CDR3 is CASSDSHPVGAFF. The CDR3 coding sequence is TGTGCCAGCAGCGACAGTCACCCAGTCGGAGCTTTCTTT. This sequence joins TRBV28 and TRBJ1-1, with TRBD1 as a possible D gene (5 bases). CDR1 MDHEN and CDR2 SYDVKM come from the germline V gene. This CDR3 is 13 amino acids long. Trimming took off 6 bases at V and 10 bases at J, with 18 bases between the two ends.

The chain carries TRBV5-1 and TRBJ1-1; TRBD1 aligns across 9 bases. This CDR3 has 14 residues. Trimming removed 6 bases from V and 2 bases from J; junction bases left unmatched: 5. Germline CDR1 SGHRS, CDR2 YFSETQ. The CDR3 coding sequence is TGCGCCAGCAATCTGGGACAGGGAAACACTGAAGCTTTCTTT. Translating it yields CASNLGQGNTEAFF. The complete variable domain, with remaining parts taken from reference TRBV5-1 and TRBJ1-1, reads KAGVTQTPRYLIKTRGQQVTLSCSPISGHRSVSWYQQTPGQGLQFLFEYFSETQRNKGNFPGRFSGRQFSNSRSEMNVSTLELGDSALYLCASNLGQGNTEAFFGQGTRLTVV.

Only one count was recorded for this clone. This chain joins TRBV5-6 and TRBJ2-5; the match to TRBD1 covers 8 bases. The CDR3 covers 15 residues. J was trimmed by 7 bases and V by 4 bases; bases with no gene match: 12. CDR1 is SGHDT, CDR2 YYEEEE, per germline. Written as DNA, the CDR3 is TGTGCCAGCAGCGCCGCTCAGGGGGCCGTTGGGACCCAGTACTTC. Amino acid sequence: CASSAAQGAVGTQYF.

J is TRBJ1-6 and V is TRBV7-9; 7 positions agree with TRBD1. CDR1 is SEHNR and CDR2 is FQNEAQ in the germline V gene (reference sequence). Trimming cost V 6 bases and J 10 bases; bases outside gene matches: 6. The CDR3 extends over 13 amino acids. Written as DNA, the CDR3 is TGTGCCAGCAGGAACAGGGGTGGGTCACCCCTCCACTTT. Its protein product is CASRNRGGSPLHF.

The chain uses TRBV19 and TRBJ2-6; tentative D call: TRBD2 (5 bases). Per germline, CDR1 LNHDA and CDR2 SQIVND (reference sequence). CDR3 length: 15 amino acids. Trimming pared 10 bases from V and 2 bases from J, leaving 15 bases between. The CDR3 sequence is CATNKPGAGANVLTF. CDR3 nucleotides: TGTGCCACCAATAAACCCGGGGCTGGGGCCAACGTCCTGACTTTC.

The chain uses TRBV4-1 and TRBJ1-1; D is undetermined. The CDR3 is 13 amino acids. Trimming pared 0 bases from V and 11 bases from J, leaving 13 bases between. In germline, CDR1 is MGHRA, CDR2 YSYEKL. This CDR3 is CASSQDFSGMAFF. CDR3 DNA: TGCGCCAGCAGCCAAGATTTTTCGGGTATGGCTTTCTTT.

The chain employs TRBV19 and TRBJ1-6; 9 bases are a match to TRBD1. Germline assignment: CDR1 LNHDA and CDR2 SQIVND (reference sequence). The CDR3 length is 15 residues. The junction had 7 bases not matched to a gene; V was cut back by 3 bases and J by 10 bases. CDR3 in DNA: TGTGCCAGTAGTATGGGACAGGGTGAAGGATCACCCCTCCACTTT. Its translation is CASSMGQGEGSPLHF.

The chain carries TRBV19 and TRBJ2-2; 12 bases align to TRBD1. Germline-derived CDR1 and CDR2 are LNHDA and SQIVND (reference sequence). V lost 3 bases, J lost 6 bases, and 5 bases stayed unmatched. There are 16 residues in the CDR3. DNA for the CDR3: TGTGCCAGTAGTATTCGGGACAGGGGGCTCGCCGGGGAGCTGTTTTTT. Its protein product is CASSIRDRGLAGELFF.

The chain recombines TRBV6-5 with TRBJ1-4, with 8 bases lining up with TRBD1. The CDR3 loop spans 15 amino acids. The V gene end was trimmed by 7 bases and the J gene end by 8 bases; junction bases not matched to a gene: 12. Germline CDR1 MNHEY, CDR2 SVGAGI. The CDR3 loop is CASTSGGQGEEKLFF. CDR3 DNA sequence: TGTGCCAGCACCTCGGGTGGACAGGGAGAAGAAAAACTGTTTTTT.

This rearrangement joins TRBV2 to TRBJ2-5; 14 bases agree with TRBD2. Per the germline V gene, CDR1 is SNHLY and CDR2 is FYNNEI. The CDR3 spans 16 residues. V gave up 4 bases and J gave up 0 bases; unmatched junction bases: 1. CDR3 amino acids: CASSGLAGGYQETQYF. The CDR3 DNA reads TGTGCCAGCAGTGGACTAGCGGGGGGGTACCAAGAGACCCAGTACTTC. The full variable domain, completed using reference TRBV2 and TRBJ2-5, is EPEVTQTPSHQVTQMGQEVILRCVPISNHLYFYWYRQILGQKVEFLVSFYNNEISEKSEIFDDQFSVERPDGSNFTLKIRSTKLEDSAMYFCASSGLAGGYQETQYFGPGTRLLVL.

The chain uses TRBV6-5 and TRBJ1-4; 7 bases are a match to TRBD1. The CDR3 runs 15 residues. Germline V lookup: CDR1 MNHEY, CDR2 SVGAGI. The V segment lost 6 bases and the J segment 8 bases; nucleotides outside the gene matches: 12. CDR3 sequence (DNA): TGTGCCAGCAGGGGGGAGACAGGGTGGCTCGAAAAACTGTTTTTT. This gives the protein CASRGETGWLEKLFF.

The chain has TRBV5-1 and TRBJ1-3; D is possibly TRBD1 (5 bases). V was cut by 5 bases and J by 1 base, with 13 bases left in between. Germline V gene sequence: CDR1 SGHRS, CDR2 YFSETQ. This CDR3 is built from 15 residues. The CDR3 nucleotides are TGCGCCAGCAGACCTACTCAGGGTTCTGGAAACACCATATATTTT. Translated, it gives CASRPTQGSGNTIYF.

The genes are TRBV19 and TRBJ2-5; a weak D match, TRBD1 (6 bases). V gave up 5 bases and J gave up 5 bases, with 18 bases separating them. Germline V gene lookup returns CDR1 LNHDA and CDR2 SQIVND (reference sequence). This CDR3 is 15 amino acids long. The CDR3 coding sequence is TGTGCCAGTAGTGCCTTTACAGGGCCGGCGGAGACCCAGTACTTC. Protein: CASSAFTGPAETQYF.

V is TRBV5-6 and J is TRBJ2-2; maybe TRBD2 (6 bases). V was shortened by 4 bases and J by 2 bases, with 15 bases between the two germline ends. CDR3 length equals 16 residues. CDR1 and CDR2 from the germline V gene are SGHDT and YYEEEE. This CDR3 reads CASSQGLLLNTGELFF. The CDR3 bases are TGTGCCAGCAGCCAGGGACTCCTATTAAACACCGGGGAGCTGTTTTTT.

The J gene is TRBJ2-5, the V gene TRBV9; 9 bases fit TRBD2. This CDR3 region has 16 residues. CDR1 is SGDLS, CDR2 YYNGEE, per germline. Trimming took 0 bases from V and 5 from J; bases not matched to a gene: 8. The CDR3 loop is CASSVGLREGHETQYF. CDR3 bases: TGTGCCAGCAGCGTAGGGTTGCGGGAGGGCCATGAGACCCAGTACTTC.

The rearrangement uses TRBV9 and TRBJ2-5, with 12 bases fitting TRBD1. V shed 3 bases, J shed 2 bases, and the junction held 5 bases outside the gene matches. Germline CDR1 is SGDLS and CDR2 is YYNGEE. The CDR3 consists of 16 residues. Here the CDR3 DNA reads TGTGCCAGCAGCGCCCGGGGACAGGGGGCACAAGAGACCCAGTACTTC. This codes for CASSARGQGAQETQYF.

This chain links TRBV28 with TRBJ1-3; 7 bases map to TRBD1. The germline gives CDR1 MDHEN, CDR2 SYDVKM. Trimming at V came to 4 bases and at J to 4 bases, leaving 4 bases not matched to a gene. This CDR3 spans 14 amino acids. CDR3 protein: CASSYQQGGNTIYF. CDR3 coding DNA: TGTGCCAGCAGTTACCAACAGGGGGGAAACACCATATATTTT.

This clone appeared once. V usage is TRBV24-1 and J usage is TRBJ2-3; 13 bases agree with TRBD2. Germline trimming cut 4 bases from V and 5 bases from J; bases unmatched to any gene: 8. Germline V gene sequence: CDR1 KGHDR, CDR2 SFDVKD. CDR3 length: 17 residues. The DNA of the CDR3 is TGTGCCACCAGTGAGACACTAGCGGGGGGGCGTCAAGATACGCAGTATTTT. Amino acid sequence: CATSETLAGGRQDTQYF.

V usage is TRBV20-1 and J usage is TRBJ2-7; D is unresolved. The CDR3 consists of 14 residues. Germline-derived CDR1 and CDR2 are DFQATT and SNEGSKA (reference sequence). V was shortened by 3 bases and J by 0 bases, with 12 bases between the two germline ends. This chain's CDR3 is CSASRLASSYEQYF. CDR3 in DNA: TGCAGTGCTAGTCGACTCGCGAGCTCCTACGAGCAGTACTTC.

The chain employs TRBV28 and TRBJ1-2; D is unclear. The CDR3 has 13 amino acids. V was cut by 6 bases and J by 7 bases, with 15 bases left in between. Germline V gives CDR1 MDHEN, CDR2 SYDVKM. For the CDR3, the DNA is TGTGCCAGCAGACTCGGTGCCAGAGGTGGCTACACCTTC. It codes for CASRLGARGGYTF.

This chain joins TRBV19 and TRBJ1-4; D remains unclear. The CDR3 has 15 amino acids. V was trimmed by 4 bases and J by 0 bases, leaving 9 bases between them. Germline loops: CDR1 LNHDA, CDR2 SQIVND (reference sequence). CDR3 protein: CASSTRSATNEKLFF. The CDR3 DNA is TGTGCCAGTAGTACCCGGAGTGCAACTAATGAAAAACTGTTTTTT.

The chain combines TRBV20-1 with TRBJ1-1, with TRBD1 as a possible D gene (5 bases). The CDR3 covers 11 residues. Trimming cost V 6 bases and J 10 bases, with 15 bases left between them. Per germline, CDR1 DFQATT and CDR2 SNEGSKA (reference sequence). This chain's CDR3 is CSAQGSSGAFF. The CDR3 DNA reads as TGCAGTGCCCAGGGATCCTCGGGAGCTTTCTTT.